The subject of this entry is one TCR beta chain. The antigen remains unidentified. These data come from a study of PD-1 blockade in classical Hodgkin lymphoma. Study-wide results and limits: Patients who began taking nivolumab under 1 year after ASCT were left out. A reduction in baseline TCR diversity was reportedly seen in newly diagnosed patients relative to healthy donors. Possibly reflecting disease activity or prior therapy, repertoire differences have causes that remain undefined.

The time point denotes: cycle 4 day 1 (C4D1), after less than seven weeks of nivolumab. Each patient experienced a relapse that followed autologous stem cell transplantation, and brentuximab vedotin exposure varied. Best responses were complete response, partial response or progressive disease. Libraries were prepared by immunoSEQ multiplex PCR; TCRdb keeps only in-frame clonotypes and omits some of them. The sample records about 32,000 clones, about four fifths being singletons. This specimen consisted of peripheral blood mononuclear cells (PBMCs), obtained before the fourth cycle of nivolumab. The clonotype was recovered from a human donor with classical Hodgkin lymphoma.

Here the CDR3 DNA reads TGTGCCAGCAGCTTAGAGGTGAGCTACGAGCAGTACTTC. Protein product: CASSLEVSYEQYF. This chain links TRBV11-2 with TRBJ2-7; D is uncertain. The CDR3 is made up of 13 amino acids. Germline assignment: CDR1 SGHAT and CDR2 FQNNGV. Between the trimmed V and J ends, which lost 0 bases and 3 bases, there was a span of 6 bases.